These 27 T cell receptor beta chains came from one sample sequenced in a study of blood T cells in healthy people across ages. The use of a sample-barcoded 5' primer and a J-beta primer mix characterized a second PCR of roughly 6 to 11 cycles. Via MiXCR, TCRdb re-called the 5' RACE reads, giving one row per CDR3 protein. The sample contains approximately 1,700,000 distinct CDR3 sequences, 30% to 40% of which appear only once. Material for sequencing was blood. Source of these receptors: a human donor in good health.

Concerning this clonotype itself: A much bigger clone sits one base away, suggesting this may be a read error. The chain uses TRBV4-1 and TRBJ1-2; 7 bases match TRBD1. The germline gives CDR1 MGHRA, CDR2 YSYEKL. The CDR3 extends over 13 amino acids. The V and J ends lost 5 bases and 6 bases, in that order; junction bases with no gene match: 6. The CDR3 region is CASSDRVSHGYTF. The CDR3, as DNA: TGCGCCAGCAGCGACAGGGTTAGCCATGGCTACACCTTC.

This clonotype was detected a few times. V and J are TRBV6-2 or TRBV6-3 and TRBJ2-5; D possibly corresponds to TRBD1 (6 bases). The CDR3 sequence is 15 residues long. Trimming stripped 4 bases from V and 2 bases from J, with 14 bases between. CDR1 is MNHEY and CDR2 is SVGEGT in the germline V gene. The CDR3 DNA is TGTGCCAGCAGTTTCCTCGGACAGAGGCAAGAGACCCAGTACTTC. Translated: CASSFLGQRQETQYF.

In DNA, the CDR3 is TGTGCCAGCAGCCACCCGGCTATTGGGCAGTTCTTC. Translating gives CASSHPAIGQFF. The J gene is TRBJ2-1, the V gene TRBV9; D uncertain. V was shortened by 4 bases and J by 12 bases, with 14 bases between the two germline ends. This CDR3 has 12 amino acids. The germline V gene encodes CDR1 SGDLS and CDR2 YYNGEE.

The CDR3 reads CSVGAGGAFPQARKQYF. The CDR3 coding sequence is TGCAGCGTTGGGGCAGGGGGAGCGTTTCCACAGGCTCGTAAGCAGTACTTC. The chain combines TRBV29-1 with TRBJ2-7, with 7 positions matching TRBD1. Trimming took 4 bases from V and 8 from J; bases not matched to a gene: 23. In germline, CDR1 is SQVTM, CDR2 ANQGSEA. The CDR3 runs to 17 residues.

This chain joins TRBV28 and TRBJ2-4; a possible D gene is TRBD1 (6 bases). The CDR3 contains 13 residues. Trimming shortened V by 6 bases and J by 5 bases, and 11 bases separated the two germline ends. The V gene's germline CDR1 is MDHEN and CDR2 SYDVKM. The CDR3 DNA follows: TGTGCCAGCAGCGGCAGGACAGAAAACATTCAGTACTTC. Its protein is CASSGRTENIQYF.

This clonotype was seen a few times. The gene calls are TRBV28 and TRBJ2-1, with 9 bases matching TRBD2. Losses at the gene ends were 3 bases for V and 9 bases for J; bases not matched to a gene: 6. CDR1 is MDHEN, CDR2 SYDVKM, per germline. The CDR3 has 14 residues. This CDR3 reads CASSFSGGLLEQFF. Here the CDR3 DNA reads TGTGCCAGCAGTTTTAGCGGGGGACTCCTTGAGCAGTTCTTC.

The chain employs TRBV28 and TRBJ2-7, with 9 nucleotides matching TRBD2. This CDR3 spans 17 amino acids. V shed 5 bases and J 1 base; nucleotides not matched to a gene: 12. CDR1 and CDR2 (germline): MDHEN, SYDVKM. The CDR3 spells CASSPYPGTSSSYEQYF. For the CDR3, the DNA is TGTGCCAGCAGTCCCTACCCCGGGACTAGCTCGTCCTACGAGCAGTACTTC.

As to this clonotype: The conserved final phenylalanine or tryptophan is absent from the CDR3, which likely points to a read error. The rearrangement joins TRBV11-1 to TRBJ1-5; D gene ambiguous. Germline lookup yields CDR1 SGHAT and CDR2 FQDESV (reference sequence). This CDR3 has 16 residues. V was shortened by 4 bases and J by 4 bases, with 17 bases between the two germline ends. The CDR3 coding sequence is TGTGCCAGCAGCTCCCCGGACCTCCAGAGGAATCAGCCCCAGCATTAT. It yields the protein CASSSPDLQRNQPQHY.

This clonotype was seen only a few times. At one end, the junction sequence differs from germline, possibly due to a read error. This CDR3 is CAGSRTGAYNEQFF. CDR3 in DNA: TGTGCCGGCAGCAGGACAGGAGCCTACAATGAGCAGTTCTTC. The V and J genes are TRBV12-3 or TRBV12-4 and TRBJ2-1, with 7 bases fitting TRBD1. The CDR3 extends over 14 amino acids.

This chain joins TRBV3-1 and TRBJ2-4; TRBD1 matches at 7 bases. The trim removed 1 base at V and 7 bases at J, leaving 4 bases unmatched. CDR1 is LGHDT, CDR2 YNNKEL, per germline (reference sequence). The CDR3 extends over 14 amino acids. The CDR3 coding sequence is TGTGCCAGCAGCCAAGCGGGGACAGAGAACATTCAGTACTTC. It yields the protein CASSQAGTENIQYF.

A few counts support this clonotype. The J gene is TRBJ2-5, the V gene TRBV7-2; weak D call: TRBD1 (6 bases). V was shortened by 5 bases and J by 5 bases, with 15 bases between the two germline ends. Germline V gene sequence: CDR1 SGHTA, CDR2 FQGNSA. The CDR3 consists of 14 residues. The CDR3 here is CASSPNRDWETQYF. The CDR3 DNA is TGTGCCAGCAGCCCAAACAGGGATTGGGAGACCCAGTACTTC.

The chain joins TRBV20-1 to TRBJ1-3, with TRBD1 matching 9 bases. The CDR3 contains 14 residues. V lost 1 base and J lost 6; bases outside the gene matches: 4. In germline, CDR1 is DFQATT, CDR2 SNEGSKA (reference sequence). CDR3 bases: TGCAGTGCTAGAGGGAGGACAGGGGAAAACACCATATATTTT. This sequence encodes CSARGRTGENTIYF.

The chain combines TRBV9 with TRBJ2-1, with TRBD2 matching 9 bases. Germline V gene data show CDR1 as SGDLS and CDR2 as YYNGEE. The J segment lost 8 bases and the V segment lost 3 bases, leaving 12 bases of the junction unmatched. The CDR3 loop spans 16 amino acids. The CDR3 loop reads CASSDPVGGGVDEQFF. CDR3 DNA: TGTGCCAGCAGCGACCCAGTTGGCGGGGGGGTGGATGAGCAGTTCTTC. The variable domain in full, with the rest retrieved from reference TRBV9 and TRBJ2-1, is DSGVTQTPKHLITATGQRVTLRCSPRSGDLSVYWYQQSLDQGLQFLIQYYNGEERAKGNILERFSAQQFPDLHSELNLSSLELGDSALYFCASSDPVGGGVDEQFFGPGTRLTVL.

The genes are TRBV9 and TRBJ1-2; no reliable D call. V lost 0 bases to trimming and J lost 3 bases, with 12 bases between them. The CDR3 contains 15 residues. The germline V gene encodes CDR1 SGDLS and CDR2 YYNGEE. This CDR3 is CASSVGSGPDYGYTF. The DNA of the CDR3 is TGTGCCAGCAGCGTAGGATCCGGGCCCGACTATGGCTACACCTTC.

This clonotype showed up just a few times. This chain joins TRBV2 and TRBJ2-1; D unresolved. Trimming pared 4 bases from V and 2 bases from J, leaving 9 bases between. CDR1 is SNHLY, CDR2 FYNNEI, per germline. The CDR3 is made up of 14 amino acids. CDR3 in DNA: TGTGCCAGCAGTGGTGTCAGAGCCTACAATGAGCAGTTCTTC. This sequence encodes CASSGVRAYNEQFF.

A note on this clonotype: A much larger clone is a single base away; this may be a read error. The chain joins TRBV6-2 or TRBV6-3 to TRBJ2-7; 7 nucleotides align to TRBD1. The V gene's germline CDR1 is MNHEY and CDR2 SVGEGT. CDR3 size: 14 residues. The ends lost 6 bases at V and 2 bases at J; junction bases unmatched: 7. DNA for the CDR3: TGTGCCAGCAGGTACCGGGACAGACCCTACGAGCAGTACTTC. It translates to CASRYRDRPYEQYF.

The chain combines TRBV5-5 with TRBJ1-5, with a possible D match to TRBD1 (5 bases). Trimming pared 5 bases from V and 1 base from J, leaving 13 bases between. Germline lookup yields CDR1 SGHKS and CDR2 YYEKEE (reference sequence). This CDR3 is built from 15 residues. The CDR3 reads CASRPVEGSNQPQHF. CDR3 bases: TGTGCCAGCAGACCGGTAGAGGGGAGCAATCAGCCCCAGCATTTT.

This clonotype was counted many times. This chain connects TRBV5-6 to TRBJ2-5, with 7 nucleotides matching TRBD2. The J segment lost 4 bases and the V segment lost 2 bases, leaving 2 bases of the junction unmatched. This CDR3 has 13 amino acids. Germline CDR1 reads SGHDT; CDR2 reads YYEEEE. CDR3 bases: TGTGCCAGCAGCTTAGCGGGACTAGAGACCCAGTACTTC. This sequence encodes CASSLAGLETQYF.

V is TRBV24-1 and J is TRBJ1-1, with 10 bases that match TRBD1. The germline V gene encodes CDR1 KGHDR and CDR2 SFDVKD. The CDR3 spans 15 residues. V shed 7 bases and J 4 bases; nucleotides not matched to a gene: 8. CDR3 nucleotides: TGTGCCACCAGACAGACAGGGGGCCCGGGCACTGAAGCTTTCTTT. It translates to CATRQTGGPGTEAFF.

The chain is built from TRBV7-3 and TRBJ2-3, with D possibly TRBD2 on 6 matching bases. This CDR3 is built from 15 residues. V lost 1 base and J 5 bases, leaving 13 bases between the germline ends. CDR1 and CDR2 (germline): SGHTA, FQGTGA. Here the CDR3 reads CASSLRLGGRDTQYF. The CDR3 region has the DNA TGTGCCAGCAGCTTAAGACTAGGAGGACGAGATACGCAGTATTTT.

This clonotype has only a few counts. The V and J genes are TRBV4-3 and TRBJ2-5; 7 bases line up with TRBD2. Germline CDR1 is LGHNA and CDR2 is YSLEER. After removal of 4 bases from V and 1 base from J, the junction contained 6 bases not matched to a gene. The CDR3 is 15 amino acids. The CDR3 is CASSPLTSSQETQYF. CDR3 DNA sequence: TGCGCCAGCAGCCCTTTGACTAGCAGCCAAGAGACCCAGTACTTC.

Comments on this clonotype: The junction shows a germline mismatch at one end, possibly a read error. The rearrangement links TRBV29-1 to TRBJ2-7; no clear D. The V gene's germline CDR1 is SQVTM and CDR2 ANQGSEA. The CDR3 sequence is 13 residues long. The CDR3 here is CGVDGVSSYEQYF. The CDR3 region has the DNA TGCGGCGTTGACGGAGTAAGCTCCTACGAGCAGTACTTC.

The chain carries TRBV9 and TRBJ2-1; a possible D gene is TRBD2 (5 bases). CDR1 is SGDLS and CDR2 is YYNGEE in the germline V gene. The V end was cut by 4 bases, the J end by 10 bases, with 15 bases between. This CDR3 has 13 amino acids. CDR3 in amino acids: CASSPQVGGEQFF. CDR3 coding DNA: TGTGCCAGCAGCCCCCAAGTTGGAGGCGAGCAGTTCTTC.

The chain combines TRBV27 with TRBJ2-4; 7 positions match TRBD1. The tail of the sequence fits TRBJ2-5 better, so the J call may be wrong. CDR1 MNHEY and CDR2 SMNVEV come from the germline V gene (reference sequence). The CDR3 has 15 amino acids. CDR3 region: CASSPGGQVQETQYF. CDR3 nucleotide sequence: TGTGCCAGCAGTCCCGGCGGACAGGTCCAAGAGACCCAGTACTTC.

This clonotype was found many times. The CDR3 coding sequence is TGTGCCAGCAGTGACGACAGGGGAGGAGAGACCCAGTACTTC. Translated, it gives CASSDDRGGETQYF. This chain joins TRBV5-5 and TRBJ2-5; 8 bases fit TRBD1. The germline V gene encodes CDR1 SGHKS and CDR2 YYEKEE (reference sequence). The V segment lost 5 bases and the J segment 4 bases; nucleotides outside the gene matches: 7. The CDR3 contains 14 residues.

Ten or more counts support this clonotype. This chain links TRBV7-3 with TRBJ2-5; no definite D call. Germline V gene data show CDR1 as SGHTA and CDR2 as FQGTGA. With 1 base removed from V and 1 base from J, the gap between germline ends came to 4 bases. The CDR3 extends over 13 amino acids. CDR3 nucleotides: TGTGCCAGCAGCTTAAACCCCCAAGAGACCCAGTACTTC. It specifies CASSLNPQETQYF.

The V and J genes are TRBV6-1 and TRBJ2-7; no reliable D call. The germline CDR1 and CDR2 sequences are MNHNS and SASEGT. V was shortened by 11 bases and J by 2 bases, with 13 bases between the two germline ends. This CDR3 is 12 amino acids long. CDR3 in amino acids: CAGERTAYEQYF. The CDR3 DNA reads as TGTGCCGGAGAACGGACCGCCTACGAGCAGTACTTC.